Listed here are 26 T cell receptor beta chains from one sample, sequenced in a study of post-analysis software for immune sequencing data. Broader study findings: Four or five TRBV segments, TRBV5-6, TRBV5-1 and TRBV20-1 among them, were found more frequent in patients than controls.

The library was made from cDNA and included unique molecular identifiers. TCRdb analysed the PCR reads with MiXCR anew, one entry per CDR3 protein. The sample consists of approximately 690,000 distinct CDR3 sequences, approximately 59% of them appearing once. These TCRs' antigens remain unknown. Specimen: blood. The receptors come from a girl aged 2-10 years with multiple sclerosis.

V usage is TRBV7-2 and J usage is TRBJ1-2, with D unresolved. The CDR3 covers 13 residues. V lost 5 bases and J lost 7, with 14 bases in between. The germline V gene has CDR1 SGHTA and CDR2 FQGNSA. The DNA for the CDR3 is TGTGCCAGCAGCCCAAACAGCGTGCGTGGCTACACCTTC. Protein: CASSPNSVRGYTF. The complete variable domain, with remaining parts taken from reference TRBV7-2 and TRBJ1-2, reads GAGVSQSPSNKVTEKGKDVELRCDPISGHTALYWYRQSLGQGLEFLIYFQGNSAPDKSGLPSDRFSAERTGGSVSTLTIQRTQQEDSAVYLCASSPNSVRGYTFGSGTRLTVV.

The DNA of the CDR3 is TGTGCCAGCAGCCGAGGACAGACAGCGAACACTGAAGCTTTCTTT. It specifies CASSRGQTANTEAFF. The J gene is TRBJ1-1, the V gene TRBV6-2 or TRBV6-3; D is perhaps TRBD1 (6 bases). The CDR3 length is 15 residues. Germline lookup yields CDR1 MNHEY and CDR2 SVGEGT. Trimming took 6 bases from V and 1 from J, leaving 15 bases between them.

V is TRBV11-2 and J is TRBJ2-1; D is possibly TRBD1 (6 bases). The CDR3 has 16 residues. Germline V gene lookup returns CDR1 SGHAT and CDR2 FQNNGV. The ends were cut back, 4 bases at V and 3 bases at J, with 16 bases in the middle. CDR3: CASSSARVRGYNEQFF. CDR3 bases: TGTGCCAGCAGCTCGGCCAGGGTCAGGGGCTACAATGAGCAGTTCTTC.

The chain uses TRBV4-1 and TRBJ2-1, with 12 positions matching TRBD2. Germline V gene sequence: CDR1 MGHRA, CDR2 YSYEKL. CDR3 length equals 15 residues. V shed 3 bases, J shed 6 bases, and the junction held 3 bases outside the gene matches. Here the CDR3 reads CASSQLGLAGNEQFF. The CDR3 nucleotides are TGCGCCAGCAGCCAGCTGGGACTAGCGGGCAATGAGCAGTTCTTC.

V is TRBV11-2 and J is TRBJ2-3; D may be TRBD2 (5 bases). Trimming took off 2 bases at V and 2 bases at J, with 11 bases between the two ends. Germline V gene data show CDR1 as SGHAT and CDR2 as FQNNGV. The CDR3 loop spans 15 amino acids. The CDR3 sequence is CASSLSGVTTDTQYF. DNA of the CDR3: TGTGCCAGCAGCTTATCCGGGGTTACCACAGATACGCAGTATTTT.

The chain joins TRBV29-1 to TRBJ2-5, with D possibly being TRBD1 or TRBD2 (7 bases each). CDR3 length equals 14 residues. Trimming took 6 bases from V and 2 from J, leaving 16 bases between them. Germline V gene lookup returns CDR1 SQVTM and CDR2 ANQGSEA. In DNA form, the CDR3 reads TGCAGCGTGGGGGGGGGGACAGAGCAAGAGACCCAGTACTTC. Translation: CSVGGGTEQETQYF.

The V and J genes are TRBV20-1 and TRBJ2-3, with 8 bases aligning to TRBD2. Germline CDR1 is DFQATT and CDR2 is SNEGSKA (reference sequence). The trim removed 0 bases at V and 2 bases at J, leaving 19 bases unmatched. The length of the CDR3 is 20 residues. CDR3 amino acids: CSARDSMPGEERGPTDTQYF. CDR3 sequence (DNA): TGCAGTGCTAGAGATAGTATGCCCGGAGAGGAGCGGGGGCCCACAGATACGCAGTATTTT.

The V call is TRBV7-8, the J call TRBJ2-7; D possibly matches TRBD1 or TRBD2 (6 bases each). Trimming stripped 3 bases from V and 3 bases from J, with 15 bases between. Germline CDR1 SGHVS, CDR2 FQNEAQ. The CDR3 has 15 amino acids. The CDR3 sequence: CASSFGGQRDYEQYF. CDR3 sequence (DNA): TGTGCCAGCAGCTTTGGGGGGCAGAGGGACTACGAGCAGTACTTC.

This clonotype was recorded a few times. This chain links TRBV20-1 with TRBJ2-7; TRBD2 is a possible D gene (5 bases). The CDR3 runs 14 residues. The V end lost 6 bases, the J end lost 0 bases, and 15 bases lay between the germline ends. Germline V gives CDR1 DFQATT, CDR2 SNEGSKA (reference sequence). The CDR3 DNA reads TGCAGTGCCGGGAAGCGGATAAGCTCCTACGAGCAGTACTTC. This encodes CSAGKRISSYEQYF.

The chain carries TRBV7-8 and TRBJ2-3; maybe TRBD2 (7 bases). With 5 bases removed from V and 13 bases from J, the gap between germline ends came to 25 bases. This CDR3 spans 15 amino acids. CDR1 and CDR2 from the germline V gene are SGHVS and FQNEAQ. The CDR3 protein is CASSDLGGHDVGEYF. CDR3 DNA: TGTGCCAGCAGCGATCTCGGGGGGCACGACGTAGGGGAGTATTTT.

V and J are TRBV2 and TRBJ2-1; D not resolved. Germline assignment: CDR1 SNHLY and CDR2 FYNNEI. The CDR3 sequence is 12 residues long. V lost 7 bases to trimming and J lost 7 bases, with 11 bases between them. The CDR3 nucleotides read TGTGCCAGCACCAGTGACCGGAATGAGCAGTTCTTC. This codes for CASTSDRNEQFF.

This rearrangement joins TRBV5-6 to TRBJ2-5; tentative D call: TRBD1 (6 bases). Looked up from germline, CDR1 is SGHDT and CDR2 is YYEEEE. This CDR3 contains 14 residues. V lost 1 base and J 5 bases, leaving 12 bases between the germline ends. The CDR3 region has the DNA TGTGCCAGCAGCTTGTATGGGGGCTTGGAGACCCAGTACTTC. Protein: CASSLYGGLETQYF.

This clonotype was seen only a few times. This chain links TRBV15 with TRBJ2-1; TRBD2 is a possible D gene (5 bases). Germline assignment: CDR1 LNHNV and CDR2 YYDKDF (reference sequence). CDR3 length: 17 residues. The V end was cut by 4 bases, the J end by 0 bases, with 16 bases between. In DNA form, the CDR3 reads TGTGCCACCAGCAACTTGGTAGCGAGTAACTCCTACAATGAGCAGTTCTTC. It is translated as CATSNLVASNSYNEQFF.

The chain joins TRBV5-1 to TRBJ2-1, with D hard to call. The length of the CDR3 is 14 residues. Germline V gives CDR1 SGHRS, CDR2 YFSETQ. V lost 6 bases and J 8 bases, leaving 18 bases between the germline ends. The CDR3 loop is CASTHQSASDEQFF. For the CDR3, the DNA is TGCGCCAGCACTCACCAATCCGCCAGCGATGAGCAGTTCTTC.

The V call is TRBV5-5, the J call TRBJ1-1; D may be TRBD1 (6 bases). CDR1 is SGHKS and CDR2 is YYEKEE in the germline V gene (reference sequence). V lost 4 bases and J lost 5, with 12 bases in between. The CDR3 contains 13 residues. The CDR3, as DNA: TGTGCCAGCAGCCCCCCGGGACAAACTGAAGCTTTCTTT. This encodes CASSPPGQTEAFF.

V gene TRBV5-5 combines with J gene TRBJ2-2, with D perhaps matching TRBD2 (6 bases). The V end lost 4 bases, the J end lost 4 bases, and 14 bases lay between the germline ends. Germline V lookup: CDR1 SGHKS, CDR2 YYEKEE (reference sequence). This CDR3 is built from 15 residues. The CDR3 DNA follows: TGTGCCAGCAGCCTGTCGGCGGGGTTCACCGGGGAGCTGTTTTTT. Translation gives CASSLSAGFTGELFF.

The V call is TRBV7-2, the J call TRBJ1-1; TRBD1 matches 8 bases. Germline trimming cut 4 bases from V and 5 bases from J; bases unmatched to any gene: 15. The germline CDR1 and CDR2 sequences are SGHTA and FQGNSA. The length of the CDR3 is 17 residues. This CDR3 is CASSYLWTGIWRTEAFF. DNA for the CDR3: TGTGCCAGCAGCTACCTCTGGACAGGGATTTGGCGAACTGAAGCTTTCTTT.

This clonotype was detected only once. The chain employs TRBV20-1 and TRBJ1-6, with 11 positions matching TRBD1. V was pared by 1 base and J by 13 bases, with 6 bases of the junction left unmatched. Germline CDR1 reads DFQATT; CDR2 reads SNEGSKA (reference sequence). This CDR3 spans 14 amino acids. The CDR3 is CSARVGQGAPPLHF. The DNA of the CDR3 is TGCAGTGCTAGAGTAGGACAGGGGGCACCTCCCCTCCACTTT.

The chain employs TRBV7-7 and TRBJ2-5, with 10 bases identical to TRBD2. Germline V lookup: CDR1 SSHAT, CDR2 FNYEAQ (reference sequence). The CDR3 is 13 residues long. The junction had 3 bases not matched to a gene; V was cut back by 4 bases and J by 7 bases. In DNA, the CDR3 is TGTGCCAGCAGCTCCAGCGGGGGGGCGACCCAGTACTTC. Protein product: CASSSSGGATQYF.

The genes are TRBV6-2 or TRBV6-3 and TRBJ2-1; D uncertain. The CDR3 sequence is 12 residues long. The germline V gene has CDR1 MNHEY and CDR2 SVGEGT. The V end was cut by 3 bases, the J end by 7 bases, with 7 bases between. CDR3 coding DNA: TGTGCCAGCAGTTATGGGTCGAATGAGCAGTTCTTC. Translated: CASSYGSNEQFF.

The gene calls are TRBV7-9 and TRBJ1-2; 10 bases agree with TRBD1. CDR3 size: 15 residues. The V gene end was trimmed by 1 base and the J gene end by 5 bases; junction bases not matched to a gene: 4. Germline CDR1 reads SEHNR; CDR2 reads FQNEAQ (reference sequence). Here the CDR3 reads CASSLGGDRGYGYTF. The DNA for the CDR3 is TGTGCCAGCAGCTTAGGTGGGGACAGGGGTTATGGCTACACCTTC.

CDR3 DNA sequence: TGCAGTGCTAGAAGAAAGCGGGGGGGGCTAGCAGATACGCAGTATTTT. This codes for CSARRKRGGLADTQYF. The chain combines TRBV20-1 with TRBJ2-3; 10 bases are a match to TRBD2. CDR1 is DFQATT and CDR2 is SNEGSKA in the germline V gene (reference sequence). The V segment lost 2 bases and the J segment 4 bases; nucleotides outside the gene matches: 9. This CDR3 region has 16 residues.

The V call is TRBV14, the J call TRBJ2-5; D not resolved. Germline V lookup: CDR1 SGHDN, CDR2 FVKESK. V shed 2 bases and J shed 1 base, with 5 bases lying between them. This CDR3 comprises 13 residues. The CDR3 nucleotides are TGTGCCAGCAGCCAAAACGTCCAAGAGACCCAGTACTTC. Translated, it gives CASSQNVQETQYF.

This clonotype was seen once. The rearrangement links TRBV6-5 to TRBJ1-2; D gene uncertain. This CDR3 region has 15 residues. Deletions cut 0 bases from V and 3 bases from J, with 11 bases between. CDR1 is MNHEY, CDR2 SVGAGI, per germline. CDR3 nucleotide sequence: TGTGCCAGCAGTTACTCGATGGCAGGTGACTATGGCTACACCTTC. Its protein product is CASSYSMAGDYGYTF.

The chain uses TRBV19 and TRBJ2-5, with TRBD1 identical over 11 bases. The CDR3 is 15 amino acids. Germline V gives CDR1 LNHDA, CDR2 SQIVND (reference sequence). The trim removed 5 bases at V and 5 bases at J, leaving 7 bases unmatched. CDR3 DNA: TGTGCCAGTAGTGCGGACAGGGGGCTCGTTGAGACCCAGTACTTC. Translated, it gives CASSADRGLVETQYF. The variable domain in full, with the rest retrieved from reference TRBV19 and TRBJ2-5, is DGGITQSPKYLFRKEGQNVTLSCEQNLNHDAMYWYRQDPGQGLRLIYYSQIVNDFQKGDIAEGYSVSREKKESFPLTVTSAQKNPTAFYLCASSADRGLVETQYFGPGTRLLVL.

This clonotype has a handful of counts. This chain joins TRBV20-1 and TRBJ2-4; no definite D call. Germline values: CDR1 DFQATT, CDR2 SNEGSKA (reference sequence). The V gene lost 6 bases and the J gene lost 4 bases, with 10 bases spanning the gap. There are 12 residues in the CDR3. This CDR3 is CSALTQKNIQYF. The DNA of the CDR3 is TGCAGTGCCCTAACCCAGAAAAACATTCAGTACTTC.